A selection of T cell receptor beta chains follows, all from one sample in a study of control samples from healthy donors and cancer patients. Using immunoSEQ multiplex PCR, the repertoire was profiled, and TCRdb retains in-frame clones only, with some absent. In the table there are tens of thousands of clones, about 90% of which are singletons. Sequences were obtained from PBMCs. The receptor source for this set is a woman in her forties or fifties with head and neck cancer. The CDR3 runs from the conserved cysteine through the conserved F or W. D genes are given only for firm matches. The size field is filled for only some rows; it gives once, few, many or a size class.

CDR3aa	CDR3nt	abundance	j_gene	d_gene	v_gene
CASSRESGTKEPQHF	TGTGCCAGCTCACGGGAATCGGGAACCAAGGAGCCCCAGCATTTT	NA	TRBJ1-5	NA	TRBV18
CASSVSDRRPANYGYTF	TGTGCCAGCAGCGTATCGGACAGGCGGCCAGCTAACTATGGCTACACCTTC	NA	TRBJ1-2	TRBD1	TRBV9
CASSPDRGLLGYGYTF	TGTGCCAGCAGTCCGGACAGGGGGCTCCTCGGCTATGGCTACACCTTC	NA	TRBJ1-2	TRBD1	TRBV28
CASTRTGTGSSEAFF	TGTGCCAGCACCCGAACCGGGACAGGGTCCTCTGAAGCTTTCTTT	NA	TRBJ1-1	TRBD1	TRBV6-5
CASSYYSPGPNTEAFF	TGTGCCAGCAGTTACTACTCCCCCGGCCCGAACACTGAAGCTTTCTTT	NA	TRBJ1-1	NA	TRBV6-2/TRBV6-3
CASSLSGTGGYYGYTF	TGTGCCAGCAGTTTATCCGGGACAGGGGGCTACTATGGCTACACCTTC	NA	TRBJ1-2	TRBD1	TRBV28
CAWREADTQYF	TGTGCCTGGAGGGAAGCAGATACGCAGTATTTT	NA	TRBJ2-3	NA	TRBV30
CASSLTVTGELFF	TGTGCCAGCAGTTTAACGGTCACCGGGGAGCTGTTTTTT	NA	TRBJ2-2	NA	TRBV28
CASSPGTGRHTIYF	TGTGCCAGCAGCCCCGGGACAGGGAGGCACACCATATATTTT	NA	TRBJ1-3	TRBD1	TRBV6-5
CASSRQTGNNSPLHF	TGTGCCAGCTCACGCCAGACAGGGAATAATTCACCCCTCCACTTT	NA	TRBJ1-6	TRBD1	TRBV18
CSVEGQGAYEQYF	TGCAGCGTTGAAGGGCAGGGGGCCTACGAGCAGTACTTC	NA	TRBJ2-7	TRBD1	TRBV29-1
CASSFGTTSYEQYF	TGTGCCAGCAGTTTTGGGACGACCTCCTACGAGCAGTACTTC	NA	TRBJ2-7	NA	TRBV28
CASSLGRDRALMNTEAFF	TGTGCCAGCAGCCTGGGTCGTGACAGGGCCCTCATGAACACTGAAGCTTTCTTT	NA	TRBJ1-1	TRBD1	TRBV5-5
CAISESGQGSF	TGTGCCATCAGTGAGTCGGGACAGGGATCCTTC	NA	TRBJ1-2	TRBD1	TRBV10-3
CASSEGGRGYGYTF	TGTGCCAGCAGTGAAGGAGGGAGGGGCTATGGCTACACCTTC	once	TRBJ1-2	NA	TRBV6-1
CASSDSGFNEKLFF	TGTGCCAGTAGCGACTCGGGATTCAATGAAAAACTGTTTTTT	NA	TRBJ1-4	NA	TRBV19
CASSPLGGADTQYF	TGTGCCAGCAGTCCCCTCGGGGGTGCCGATACGCAGTATTTT	NA	TRBJ2-3	NA	TRBV28
CASSLGREAFF	TGTGCCAGCAGCTTAGGGAGGGAGGCTTTCTTT	NA	TRBJ1-1	NA	TRBV7-8
CASSPQRTVFF	TGTGCCAGCAGCCCTCAAAGGACCGTCTTCTTT	few	TRBJ1-1	NA	TRBV7-9
CASSQVVGNSGNTIYF	TGTGCCAGCAGCCAAGTCGTAGGGAACTCTGGAAACACCATATATTTT	NA	TRBJ1-3	NA	TRBV14
CASSLLGGRGSYNEQFF	TGTGCCAGCAGCCTCCTCGGGGGCAGGGGATCCTACAATGAGCAGTTCTTC	NA	TRBJ2-1	NA	TRBV3-1/TRBV3-2
CAISAAGGDTEAFF	TGTGCCATCAGTGCTGCAGGGGGAGACACTGAAGCTTTCTTT	few	TRBJ1-1	TRBD1	TRBV10-3
CASSSRTEVWQETQYF	TGTGCCAGCAGCTCTCGGACCGAAGTGTGGCAAGAGACCCAGTACTTC	NA	TRBJ2-5	NA	TRBV5-4
CASSFTGGPAGEAQHF	TGTGCCAGCAGCTTTACAGGGGGACCCGCTGGAGAGGCCCAGCATTTT	NA	TRBJ1-5	TRBD1	TRBV5-4
CASSMSTVSTGELFF	TGTGCCAGTAGTATGTCGACGGTTTCCACCGGGGAGCTGTTTTTT	NA	TRBJ2-2	NA	TRBV19
CASSFTGDGSYNEQFF	TGCGCCAGCAGCTTCACAGGGGACGGCTCCTACAATGAGCAGTTCTTC	NA	TRBJ2-1	TRBD1	TRBV5-1
CAWSVSGGNTEAFF	TGTGCCTGGAGTGTTTCTGGTGGGAACACTGAAGCTTTCTTT	NA	TRBJ1-1	NA	TRBV30
CASGGQGPVVAFF	TGTGCCAGCGGAGGACAGGGGCCCGTGGTAGCTTTCTTT	NA	TRBJ1-1	TRBD1	TRBV2
CASSIGESGPWETQYF	TGTGCCAGCAGCATCGGGGAGTCCGGCCCTTGGGAGACCCAGTACTTC	NA	TRBJ2-5	NA	TRBV7-2
CASSPDPFYGYTF	TGTGCCAGCTCACCAGACCCTTTCTATGGCTACACCTTC	NA	TRBJ1-2	NA	TRBV18
CASNRGLMNTEAFF	TGTGCCAGTAACCGGGGTCTCATGAACACTGAAGCTTTCTTT	NA	TRBJ1-1	NA	TRBV19
CASSSGNQPQHF	TGTGCCAGCAGTTCCGGCAATCAGCCCCAGCATTTT	once	TRBJ1-5	NA	TRBV27
CASSLGLIGQGGGEAFF	TGTGCCAGCAGCTTAGGGTTAATAGGACAGGGCGGCGGTGAAGCTTTCTTT	NA	TRBJ1-1	TRBD1	TRBV7-2
CASSLGRRGQGEKLFF	TGTGCCAGCAGCTTAGGGAGGCGGGGACAGGGAGAAAAACTGTTTTTT	few	TRBJ1-4	TRBD1	TRBV7-8
CASRGRNYGYTF	TGTGCCAGCAGAGGACGGAACTATGGCTACACCTTC	NA	TRBJ1-2	NA	TRBV2
CASSQRNSPLHF	TGTGCCAGCAGCCAAAGAAATTCACCCCTCCACTTT	NA	TRBJ1-6	NA	TRBV14
CASSRGLTEAFF	TGTGCCAGCAGCCGGGGCCTTACTGAAGCTTTCTTT	NA	TRBJ1-1	NA	TRBV7-8
CASSFFGDTQYF	TGTGCCAGCAGTTTTTTCGGGGATACGCAGTATTTT	NA	TRBJ2-3	NA	TRBV6-2/TRBV6-3
CASRQGSYNEQFF	TGTGCCAGCAGGCAGGGTTCATACAATGAGCAGTTCTTC	NA	TRBJ2-1	NA	TRBV7-9
CASSRQTGAPLGSPLHF	TGTGCCAGCAGCCGACAGACAGGGGCCCCACTGGGTTCACCCCTCCACTTT	NA	TRBJ1-6	TRBD1	TRBV3-1/TRBV3-2
CAISDAGNQPQHF	TGTGCCATCAGTGATGCAGGGAATCAGCCCCAGCATTTT	NA	TRBJ1-5	NA	TRBV10-3